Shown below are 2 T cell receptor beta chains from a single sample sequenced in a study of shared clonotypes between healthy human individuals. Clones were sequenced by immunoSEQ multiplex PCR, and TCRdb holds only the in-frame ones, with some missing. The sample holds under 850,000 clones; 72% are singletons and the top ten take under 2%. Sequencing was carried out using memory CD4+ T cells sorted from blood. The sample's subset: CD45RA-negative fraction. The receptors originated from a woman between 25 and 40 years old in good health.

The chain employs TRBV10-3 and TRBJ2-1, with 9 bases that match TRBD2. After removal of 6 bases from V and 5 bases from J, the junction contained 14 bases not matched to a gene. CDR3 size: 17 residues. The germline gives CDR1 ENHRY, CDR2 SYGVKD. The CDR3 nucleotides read TGTGCCATCAGGGGAGACTTAGCGGGAGCGGAGGACAATGAGCAGTTCTTC. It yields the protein CAIRGDLAGAEDNEQFF.

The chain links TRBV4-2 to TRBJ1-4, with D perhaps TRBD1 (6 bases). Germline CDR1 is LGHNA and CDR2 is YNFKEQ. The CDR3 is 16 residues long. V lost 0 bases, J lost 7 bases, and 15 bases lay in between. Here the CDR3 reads CASSQELTGLGEKLFF. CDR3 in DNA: TGTGCCAGCAGCCAAGAATTGACAGGACTAGGTGAAAAACTGTTTTTT.